This TCR beta chain was sequenced in a study of early T cells in non-severe SARS-CoV-2 infection (dated by TCRdb to the early 2020s). Background for the entire study: TCR sequencing used bulk RNA from unsorted whole blood, so alpha and beta chains could not be paired. Points the paper makes about the study in general: VDJdb matching was skewed toward anti-spike CD8 responses and likely underestimated virus-specific expansions, missing private and CD4 specificities.

A case-control design nested within a healthcare worker cohort in London, UK, was used, with weekly nasopharyngeal swab PCR tests and blood sampling performed. Healthcare workers were enrolled in the week of the UK lockdown, from 23 to 31 March 2020, and were followed every week for up to about 16 weeks. The library was prepared using 5' RACE. The listed sequencing device is NextSeq 500. The TCR library protocol attached unique molecular identifiers to individual cDNA molecules to correct for sequencing error and PCR bias. Sequencing covered both TCR alpha and beta chains, and within each sample the abundances of alpha and beta sequences were tightly co-correlated. Per the authors' processing: V gene, J gene and CDR3 annotation of TCR sequences was performed with Decombinator V4. Expanded TCRs were defined as changing significantly between any two time points under a Poisson model with p below 0.0001. TCR abundances were normalised to the total number of TCRs sequenced per sample and expressed as counts per million. MAIT TCRs were defined by TRAV1-2 paired with TRAJ12, TRAJ20 or TRAJ33, and iNKT TCRs by TRAV10 paired with TRAJ18. VDJdb, accessed 1 November 2021, was searched for CMV, EBV and SARS-CoV-2 annotated TCRs, with TCRs annotated for multiple antigens excluded. The raw public reads went through TCRdb reprocessing: fastp at Q25, MiXCR clone calling, in-frame beta chains kept. One record per CDR3 amino acid sequence lists the most common genes and DNA. None of the V and J calls come from the authors' own analysis; TCRdb made them. This sample holds about 97,000 distinct CDR3 sequences; about an eighth were observed only once. The top ten constitute approximately 6% of the sample.

V loses 2 bases, J loses 0 bases, and the germline ends lie 5 bases apart. CDR1 is given as LGHDT and CDR2 as YNNKEL, both from the germline V gene (reference sequence). The CDR3 starts with the cysteine, ends with the phenylalanine, and has 15 residues. The read is trimmed to its CDR3 DNA, 45 bases read in frame from base 1. A remark on this clonotype: Its specific antigen is unknown. Base qualities are not at hand, and no much larger clone is one base apart.

The material sequenced was whole blood. The receptor comes from an adult who was a healthcare worker with PCR-confirmed SARS-CoV-2 infection or an uninfected control (not recorded which). This chain is built from TRBV3-1 and TRBJ2-6; the D gene is unclear. The base sequence is TGTGCCAGCAGCCAAATGCTCTCTGGGGCCAACGTCCTGACTTTC. Translated, it gives CASSQMLSGANVLTF.